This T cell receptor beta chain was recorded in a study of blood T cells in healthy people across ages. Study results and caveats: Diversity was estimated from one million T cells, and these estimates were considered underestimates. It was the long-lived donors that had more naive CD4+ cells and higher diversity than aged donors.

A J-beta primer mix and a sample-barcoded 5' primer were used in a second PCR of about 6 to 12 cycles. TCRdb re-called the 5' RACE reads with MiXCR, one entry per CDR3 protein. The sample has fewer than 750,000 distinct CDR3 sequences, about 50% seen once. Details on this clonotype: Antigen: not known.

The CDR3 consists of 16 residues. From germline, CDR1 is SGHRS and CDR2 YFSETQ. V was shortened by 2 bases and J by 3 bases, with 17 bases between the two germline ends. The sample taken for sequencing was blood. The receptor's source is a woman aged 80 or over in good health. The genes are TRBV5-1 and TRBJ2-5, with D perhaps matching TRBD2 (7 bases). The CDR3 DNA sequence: TGCGCCAGCAGCTTATCTCCGGGGGGCCTCAAAGAGACCCAGTACTTC. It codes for CASSLSPGGLKETQYF.